These 21 T cell receptor beta chains were sequenced from one sample in a study of shared clonotypes between healthy human individuals. Assay used: immunoSEQ multiplex PCR; TCRdb lists only in-frame clones, some missing. This table has about 1.1 million clones, around three quarters appearing once. The sequencing sample was made of memory CD4+ T cells from PBMCs. As for subset: CD45RA-negative fraction. These receptor sequences come from a man aged 18-30 years in good health. Some clones in this sample may be carry-over from other donors' samples.

The J gene is TRBJ2-1, the V gene TRBV11-2; 9 bases align to TRBD2. Germline CDR1 SGHAT, CDR2 FQNNGV. V lost 0 bases and J lost 6; bases outside the gene matches: 9. This CDR3 region has 17 residues. The CDR3 coding sequence is TGTGCCAGCAGCTTAGACCCTACCGGGACTAGCCTCAATGAGCAGTTCTTC. It translates to CASSLDPTGTSLNEQFF.

This clone was seen a single time. The chain couples TRBV6-1 to TRBJ2-7; 10 bases line up with TRBD1. Per the germline V gene, CDR1 is MNHNS and CDR2 is SASEGT. The CDR3 runs to 15 residues. After removal of 6 bases from V and 7 bases from J, the junction contained 12 bases not matched to a gene. This chain's CDR3 is CASRLGQGSTGEQYF. The CDR3 coding sequence is TGTGCCAGCAGACTGGGACAGGGGTCCACGGGGGAGCAGTACTTC.

V gene TRBV7-9 combines with J gene TRBJ2-3; D is tentatively TRBD1 or TRBD2 (5 bases each). Germline CDR1 reads SEHNR; CDR2 reads FQNEAQ (reference sequence). CDR3 size: 14 residues. V was trimmed by 6 bases and J by 1 base, leaving 11 bases between them. The CDR3 spells CASRRGRGTDTQYF. As DNA, the CDR3 is TGTGCCAGCAGGAGGGGCCGGGGCACAGATACGCAGTATTTT.

The chain is built from TRBV9 and TRBJ1-2; 8 bases match TRBD1. Germline-derived CDR1 and CDR2 are SGDLS and YYNGEE. CDR3 length: 15 amino acids. The J segment lost 1 base and the V segment lost 4 bases, leaving 6 bases of the junction unmatched. CDR3 loop: CASSTGQGLNYGYTF. CDR3 in DNA: TGTGCCAGCAGCACCGGACAGGGTCTTAACTATGGCTACACCTTC.

The CDR3 loop is CSAGDETQGANTEAFF. The CDR3 nucleotides read TGCAGCGCCGGAGACGAGACACAGGGGGCAAACACTGAAGCTTTCTTT. V and J are TRBV29-1 and TRBJ1-1; 9 bases are a match to TRBD1. The germline V gene encodes CDR1 SQVTM and CDR2 ANQGSEA. Trimming cost V 7 bases and J 2 bases; bases outside gene matches: 14. The CDR3 is made up of 16 amino acids.

V is TRBV7-2 and J is TRBJ2-5; D possibly corresponds to TRBD1 (5 bases). Germline CDR1 SGHTA, CDR2 FQGNSA. The V and J ends lost 5 bases and 4 bases respectively, with 14 bases between them. The CDR3 covers 14 residues. CDR3 protein: CASSRTRLTETQYF. The CDR3 bases are TGTGCCAGCAGCCGGACACGTTTAACAGAGACCCAGTACTTC.

This clone was counted ten times or more. V gene TRBV7-8 combines with J gene TRBJ2-7; 7 bases are shared with TRBD1. This CDR3 is built from 15 residues. V lost 2 bases and J lost 3; bases outside the gene matches: 7. Germline CDR1 is SGHVS and CDR2 is FQNEAQ. The CDR3 is CASSLNSDRNYEQYF. CDR3 DNA: TGTGCCAGCAGCTTAAATTCGGACAGGAACTACGAGCAGTACTTC.

The chain has TRBV7-9 and TRBJ2-7, with D possibly being TRBD1 or TRBD2 (5 bases each). CDR1 is SEHNR, CDR2 FQNEAQ, per germline (reference sequence). The CDR3 is made up of 14 amino acids. Trimming removed 5 bases from V and 3 bases from J, with 14 bases in between. The DNA of the CDR3 is TGTGCCAGCAGCCGGGACCCGTCTTTCTACGAGCAGTACTTC. This sequence encodes CASSRDPSFYEQYF. The variable domain in full, completed from reference TRBV7-9 and TRBJ2-7, reads DTGVSQNPRHKITKRGQNVTFRCDPISEHNRLYWYRQTLGQGPEFLTYFQNEAQLEKSRLLSDRFSAERPKGSFSTLEIQRTEQGDSAMYLCASSRDPSFYEQYFGPGTRLTVT.

This clone was counted many times. The gene calls are TRBV5-1 and TRBJ2-7, with D possibly being TRBD2 (8 bases). Germline V gene data show CDR1 as SGHRS and CDR2 as YFSETQ. The CDR3 contains 13 residues. V was pared by 0 bases and J by 7 bases, with 11 bases between. CDR3 sequence (DNA): TGCGCCAGCAGCTTGGTAGCGGGACAGGAGCAGTACTTC. Its protein product is CASSLVAGQEQYF.

This clone was detected a few times. The genes are TRBV29-1 and TRBJ1-1, with 10 nucleotides matching TRBD1. Germline lookup yields CDR1 SQVTM and CDR2 ANQGSEA. The trim removed 5 bases at V and 5 bases at J, leaving 5 bases unmatched. The CDR3 runs to 13 residues. CDR3 protein: CSVRRGQGTEAFF. The DNA for the CDR3 is TGCAGCGTTCGGCGGGGACAGGGGACTGAAGCTTTCTTT.

CDR3 sequence (DNA): TGTGCCAGCAGCTTGCAGCGGACCTCTGGGGCCAACGTCCTGACTTTC. Residues: CASSLQRTSGANVLTF. The chain links TRBV5-4 to TRBJ2-6; perhaps TRBD2 as D (5 bases). V was pared by 1 base and J by 0 bases, with 8 bases between. Germline-derived CDR1 and CDR2 are SGHNT and YYREEE (reference sequence). The CDR3 extends over 16 amino acids. The variable domain in full, with the rest retrieved from reference TRBV5-4 and TRBJ2-6, is ETGVTQSPTHLIKTRGQQVTLRCSSQSGHNTVSWYQQALGQGPQFIFQYYREEENGRGNFPPRFSGLQFPNYSSELNVNALELDDSALYLCASSLQRTSGANVLTFGAGSRLTVL.

The chain recombines TRBV9 with TRBJ1-1, with D possibly TRBD1 on 5 matching bases. V lost 4 bases and J 0 bases, leaving 16 bases between the germline ends. Germline assignment: CDR1 SGDLS and CDR2 YYNGEE. The CDR3 runs 16 residues. As DNA, the CDR3 is TGTGCCAGCAGCCCGTTTTTAGGGGAGGTGAACACTGAAGCTTTCTTT. This codes for CASSPFLGEVNTEAFF.

This clone was observed a single time. The rearrangement uses TRBV28 and TRBJ2-2, with a weak D call TRBD2 (5 bases). CDR1 and CDR2 (germline): MDHEN, SYDVKM. V lost 3 bases to trimming and J lost 3 bases, with 11 bases between them. The CDR3 length is 15 residues. Here the CDR3 reads CASSLKAAYTGELFF. CDR3 coding DNA: TGTGCCAGCAGTTTGAAAGCGGCGTACACCGGGGAGCTGTTTTTT.

The gene calls are TRBV10-3 and TRBJ1-1; D remains ambiguous. Looked up from germline, CDR1 is ENHRY and CDR2 is SYGVKD. The CDR3 sequence is 13 residues long. V was shortened by 0 bases and J by 4 bases, with 6 bases between the two germline ends. CDR3 in DNA: TGTGCCATCAGTGAGTCCCCTTTCACTGAAGCTTTCTTT. This translates into CAISESPFTEAFF.

This clone occurred many times. The chain recombines TRBV27 with TRBJ2-1; D might be TRBD1 (5 bases). Looked up from germline, CDR1 is MNHEY and CDR2 is SMNVEV (reference sequence). The ends were cut back, 3 bases at V and 8 bases at J, with 11 bases in the middle. CDR3 size: 13 residues. CDR3 nucleotides: TGTGCCAGCAGTTTTATACAGGCGGATGAGCAGTTCTTC. This encodes CASSFIQADEQFF.

The chain employs TRBV28 and TRBJ2-4, with D tentatively TRBD1 (6 bases). CDR1 and CDR2 from the germline V gene are MDHEN and SYDVKM. This CDR3 has 14 residues. The V and J ends lost 8 bases and 5 bases respectively, with 16 bases between them. Written as DNA, the CDR3 is TGTGCCAGCGGGTACAGGGTTAGCCAAAACATTCAGTACTTC. It encodes CASGYRVSQNIQYF. The full variable domain, rest sourced from reference TRBV28 and TRBJ2-4, is DVKVTQSSRYLVKRTGEKVFLECVQDMDHENMFWYRQDPGLGLRLIYFSYDVKMKEKGDIPEGYSVSREKKERFSLILESASTNQTSMYLCASGYRVSQNIQYFGAGTRLSVL.

This chain uses TRBV2 with TRBJ1-5, with 7 bases matching TRBD1. This CDR3 has 14 amino acids. CDR1 SNHLY and CDR2 FYNNEI come from the germline V gene. Germline trimming cut 9 bases from V and 3 bases from J; bases unmatched to any gene: 8. The CDR3 DNA reads as TGTGCCAGTAGGAACAGGGGTATCAATCAGCCCCAGCATTTT. Protein sequence: CASRNRGINQPQHF. Variable domain in full (rest from reference TRBV2 and TRBJ1-5): EPEVTQTPSHQVTQMGQEVILRCVPISNHLYFYWYRQILGQKVEFLVSFYNNEISEKSEIFDDQFSVERPDGSNFTLKIRSTKLEDSAMYFCASRNRGINQPQHFGDGTRLSIL.

The genes are TRBV29-1 and TRBJ2-1; D gene ambiguous. The CDR3 is 14 residues long. Trimming stripped 4 bases from V and 2 bases from J, with 12 bases between. From germline, CDR1 is SQVTM and CDR2 ANQGSEA. The CDR3 region is CSVAYSSPYNEQFF. The CDR3 DNA sequence: TGCAGCGTTGCCTACTCCTCCCCCTACAATGAGCAGTTCTTC.

This clone has at least ten counts. The gene calls are TRBV5-4 and TRBJ1-2, with D possibly being TRBD1 (5 bases). This CDR3 has 13 residues. Germline CDR1 SGHNT, CDR2 YYREEE (reference sequence). V was shortened by 5 bases and J by 10 bases, with 18 bases between the two germline ends. CDR3 sequence: CASRSREVLYYTF. The CDR3 DNA follows: TGTGCCAGCAGGTCCAGGGAGGTATTGTACTACACCTTC.

CDR3 protein: CASSFSGSDSAGEQFF. CDR3 sequence (DNA): TGTGCCAGTAGTTTTAGCGGGTCGGACTCCGCGGGTGAGCAGTTCTTC. The rearrangement links TRBV19 to TRBJ2-1; the match to TRBD2 covers 7 bases. The CDR3 length is 16 residues. The V gene's germline CDR1 is LNHDA and CDR2 SQIVND (reference sequence). V shed 5 bases, J shed 9 bases, and the junction held 16 bases outside the gene matches. Variable domain in full (rest from reference TRBV19 and TRBJ2-1): DGGITQSPKYLFRKEGQNVTLSCEQNLNHDAMYWYRQDPGQGLRLIYYSQIVNDFQKGDIAEGYSVSREKKESFPLTVTSAQKNPTAFYLCASSFSGSDSAGEQFFGPGTRLTVL.

The J gene is TRBJ1-5, the V gene TRBV15; unclear D gene. CDR1 is LNHNV and CDR2 is YYDKDF in the germline V gene (reference sequence). Trimming removed 0 bases at V and 8 bases at J, with 11 bases between. The CDR3 has 14 amino acids. The CDR3 here is CATSRDKREEPQHF. The CDR3 DNA reads TGTGCCACCAGCAGAGATAAAAGGGAAGAGCCCCAGCATTTT.